These 13 T cell receptor beta chains originate from one sample sequenced in a study of blood T cell repertoires in COVID-19. Generated by immunoSEQ multiplex PCR, the TCRdb table keeps only in-frame clones and is missing some. The sample includes about 160,000 clones, roughly 90% seen only once; the top ten take 0.5% to 0.65%. The sequencing input was peripheral blood. These TCRs come from a man aged 50 to 60 with acute or convalescent COVID-19.

The rearrangement uses TRBV9 and TRBJ2-6; 8 bases align to TRBD1. This CDR3 region has 14 residues. The V segment lost 4 bases and the J segment 8 bases; nucleotides outside the gene matches: 5. Germline CDR1 and CDR2: SGDLS and YYNGEE. For the CDR3, the DNA is TGTGCCAGCAGCACTACAGGGGGGACCAACGTCCTGACTTTC. It codes for CASSTTGGTNVLTF.

Here the CDR3 reads CASSAWGTGIYGYTF. Written as DNA, the CDR3 is TGTGCCAGCAGTGCCTGGGGGACAGGGATCTATGGCTACACCTTC. The chain has TRBV2 and TRBJ1-2; TRBD1 matches 9 bases. The CDR3 is 15 amino acids. Germline-derived CDR1 and CDR2 are SNHLY and FYNNEI. With 4 bases clipped from V and 4 bases from J, the junction kept 7 bases outside the gene matches.

The V gene is TRBV5-1, the J gene TRBJ2-7, with TRBD2 matching 14 bases. V lost 4 bases, J lost 5 bases, and 14 bases stayed unmatched. Germline V gene sequence: CDR1 SGHRS, CDR2 YFSETQ. The CDR3 has 18 amino acids. The CDR3 coding sequence is TGCGCCAGCAGCCGAGCCGGGACTAGCGGGAGAGGGGTGGACGAGCAGTACTTC. Protein sequence: CASSRAGTSGRGVDEQYF.

This clone showed up just once. Here the CDR3 reads CASSRGGTGELFF. The CDR3 bases are TGTGCCAGCAGCAGAGGGGGCACCGGGGAGCTGTTTTTT. The chain is built from TRBV11-3 and TRBJ2-2; tentative D call: TRBD1 (6 bases). Germline loops: CDR1 SGHNT, CDR2 YENEEA. Trimming took off 5 bases at V and 4 bases at J, with 8 bases between the two ends. This CDR3 region has 13 residues.

The chain couples TRBV7-8 to TRBJ2-1; possibly TRBD2 for D (6 bases). The germline V gene encodes CDR1 SGHVS and CDR2 FQNEAQ. Trimming cost V 1 base and J 4 bases, with 14 bases left between them. The CDR3 spans 16 residues. The CDR3 DNA reads TGTGCCAGCAGCTTAGAGAGCCGGGGGAGGTACAATGAGCAGTTCTTC. Protein product: CASSLESRGRYNEQFF.

The chain recombines TRBV5-4 with TRBJ1-6; possible D gene TRBD1, 6 bases. Germline CDR1 is SGHNT and CDR2 is YYREEE (reference sequence). This CDR3 spans 16 amino acids. Trimming took 0 bases from V and 9 from J, leaving 16 bases between them. The CDR3 DNA follows: TGTGCCAGCAGCTTGGTTCAGGGGAGACCGGGTTCACCCCTCCACTTT. Protein: CASSLVQGRPGSPLHF.

The chain couples TRBV20-1 to TRBJ1-2; D not certain. Looked up from germline, CDR1 is DFQATT and CDR2 is SNEGSKA (reference sequence). This CDR3 region has 11 residues. Between the trimmed V and J ends, which lost 8 bases and 7 bases, there was a span of 14 bases. For the CDR3, the DNA is TGCAGTACGAGCCCCGGTATTGGCTACACCTTC. It translates to CSTSPGIGYTF.

V usage is TRBV6-5 and J usage is TRBJ1-2, with 8 bases that match TRBD1. J gave up 6 bases and V 2 bases, and 5 bases lay outside the gene matches. The CDR3 runs to 14 residues. Germline V lookup: CDR1 MNHEY, CDR2 SVGAGI. This CDR3 reads CASSYGRGQDGYTF. The CDR3 bases are TGTGCCAGCAGTTACGGCAGGGGGCAGGATGGCTACACCTTC.

The rearrangement links TRBV7-8 to TRBJ2-6, with D tentatively TRBD1 (5 bases). The CDR3 is 15 amino acids. Looked up from germline, CDR1 is SGHVS and CDR2 is FQNEAQ. V was shortened by 5 bases and J by 4 bases, with 12 bases between the two germline ends. The CDR3 nucleotides read TGTGCCAGCAGCCGTACAGGCGCGGGGGCCAACGTCCTGACTTTC. It translates to CASSRTGAGANVLTF.

The chain carries TRBV10-3 and TRBJ2-5; TRBD2 matches 9 bases. Trimming cost V 9 bases and J 3 bases; bases outside gene matches: 11. The CDR3 covers 15 residues. CDR1 and CDR2 from the germline V gene are ENHRY and SYGVKD. The DNA of the CDR3 is TGTGCCATAGGGGGGGTAGCGGGAGTTGAAGAGACCCAGTACTTC. It is translated as CAIGGVAGVEETQYF.

This sequence joins TRBV6-5 and TRBJ1-6; a possible D gene is TRBD1 (6 bases). Trimming cost V 5 bases and J 5 bases, with 13 bases left between them. The CDR3 covers 15 residues. Germline-derived CDR1 and CDR2 are MNHEY and SVGAGI. The CDR3: CASSIGTTNNSPLHF. The CDR3 DNA sequence: TGTGCCAGCAGTATTGGGACAACGAATAATTCACCCCTCCACTTT.

Written as DNA, the CDR3 is TGTGCTAGTGGTTTGGTACAGTCGGTTGCTGAAGCTTTCTTT. It translates to CASGLVQSVAEAFF. J is TRBJ1-1 and V is TRBV12-5; D not resolved. V was cut by 0 bases and J by 6 bases, with 11 bases left in between. The CDR3 runs to 14 residues. CDR1 is LGHNT and CDR2 is FRNRAP in the germline V gene.

The chain is built from TRBV7-2 and TRBJ2-4; 7 bases are shared with TRBD1. V was clipped by 7 bases and J by 9 bases; unmatched bases: 9. The length of the CDR3 is 13 residues. Germline CDR1 is SGHTA and CDR2 is FQGNSA. CDR3 in DNA: TGTGCCAGCACAGGGGGAGACTCAAGCATTCAGTACTTC. This translates into CASTGGDSSIQYF.